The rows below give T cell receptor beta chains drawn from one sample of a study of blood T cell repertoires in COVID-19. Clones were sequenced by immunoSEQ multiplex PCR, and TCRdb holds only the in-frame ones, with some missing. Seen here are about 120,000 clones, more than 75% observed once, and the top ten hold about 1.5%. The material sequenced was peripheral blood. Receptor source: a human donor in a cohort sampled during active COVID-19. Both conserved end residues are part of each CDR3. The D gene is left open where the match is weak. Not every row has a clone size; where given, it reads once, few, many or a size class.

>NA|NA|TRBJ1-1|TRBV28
TGTGCCAGCAGGGGCCCTAGGGGGAGGGCTGAAGCTTTCTTT
CASRGPRGRAEAFF
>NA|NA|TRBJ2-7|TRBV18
TGTGCCAGCTCACCACGTACAGACTCCTACGAGCAGTACTTC
CASSPRTDSYEQYF
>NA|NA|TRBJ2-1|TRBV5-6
TGTGCCAGCAGCTTGGGCCCAGCGGGTTACAATGAGCAGTTCTTC
CASSLGPAGYNEQFF
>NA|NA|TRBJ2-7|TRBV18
TGTGCCAGCTCACCAGCTAGCTCCGAGCAGTACTTC
CASSPASSEQYF
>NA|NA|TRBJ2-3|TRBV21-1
TGTGCCAGCAGCAGGTCTACTAGCACAGATACGCAGTATTTT
CASSRSTSTDTQYF
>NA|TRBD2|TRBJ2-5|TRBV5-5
TGTGCCAGCAGCTCGCGGGGGAGCAACCAAGAGACCCAGTACTTC
CASSSRGSNQETQYF
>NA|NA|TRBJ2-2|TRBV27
TGTGCCAGCAGTTCCCCGGGGTCAAACACCGGGGAGCTGTTTTTT
CASSSPGSNTGELFF
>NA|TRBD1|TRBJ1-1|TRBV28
TGTGCCAGCAGTTTGATTGACAGGGGGGGGACTGAAGCTTTCTTT
CASSLIDRGGTEAFF
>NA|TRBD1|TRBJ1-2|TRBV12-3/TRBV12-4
TGTGCCAGCAAGGGGGCAGGGGGTCTTGGCTACACCTTC
CASKGAGGLGYTF
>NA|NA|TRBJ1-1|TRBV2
TGTGCCAGCAAGGGGGACCAAAAGCTTGAAGCTTTCTTT
CASKGDQKLEAFF
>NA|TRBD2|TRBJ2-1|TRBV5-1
TGCGCCAGCAGCTTGGGACTAGCGGGAGCCTACAATGAGCAGTTCTTC
CASSLGLAGAYNEQFF
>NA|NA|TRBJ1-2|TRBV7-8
TGTGCCAGCAGCTTAAGGGACACAGGGACCAACTATGGCTACACCTTC
CASSLRDTGTNYGYTF
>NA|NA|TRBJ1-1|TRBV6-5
TGTGCCAGCAGTCCAAACACTGAAGCTTTCTTT
CASSPNTEAFF
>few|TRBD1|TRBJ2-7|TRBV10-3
TGTGCCATCAGTGAGTTACAGGGGATGGTCGAGCAGTACTTC
CAISELQGMVEQYF
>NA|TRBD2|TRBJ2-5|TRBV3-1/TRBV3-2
TGTGCCAGCAGCCCTGGGAGCTGGACTGAGGACGGGAGGGGAGAGACCCAGTACTTC
CASSPGSWTEDGRGETQYF
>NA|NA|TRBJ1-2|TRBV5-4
TGTGCCAGCAGCTCTTGGGGAGGGAGCTACACCTTC
CASSSWGGSYTF
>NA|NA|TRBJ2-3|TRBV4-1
TGCGCCAGCAGACAGAGGGCAGATAGCACAGATACGCAGTATTTT
CASRQRADSTDTQYF
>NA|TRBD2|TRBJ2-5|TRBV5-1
TGCGCCAGCAGCTTGGAGGGACTAACAGAGACCCAGTACTTC
CASSLEGLTETQYF
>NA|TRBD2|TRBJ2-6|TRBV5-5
TGTGCCAGCAGAATTACCGACACCGGGGGGATGTCTGGGGCCAACGTCCTGACTTTC
CASRITDTGGMSGANVLTF
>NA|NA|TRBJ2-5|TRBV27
TGTGCCAGCAGTTTATCGGGCAACCAAGAGACCCAGTACTTC
CASSLSGNQETQYF
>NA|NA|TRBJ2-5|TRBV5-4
TGTGCCAGCAGCCCCTTAAGTGGAGGAAGCGAGACCCAGTACTTC
CASSPLSGGSETQYF
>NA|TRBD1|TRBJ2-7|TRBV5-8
TGTGCCAGCAGCTTGGAGACAGGGTCCTACGAGCAGTACTTC
CASSLETGSYEQYF
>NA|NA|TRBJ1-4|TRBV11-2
TGTGCCAGCAGCTTACGGTCAGGGAATGAAAAACTGTTTTTT
CASSLRSGNEKLFF
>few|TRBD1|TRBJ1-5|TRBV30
TGTGCCTGGGACCGGGACAGGGGGAATCAGCCCCAGCATTTT
CAWDRDRGNQPQHF
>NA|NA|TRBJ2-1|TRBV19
TGTGCCAGTAAGGCGATGGGGCAGGCCGGGCAGTTCTTC
CASKAMGQAGQFF
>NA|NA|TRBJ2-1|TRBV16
TGTGCCAGCAGCCAATCAGTACTCTGGGAGCAGTTCTTC
CASSQSVLWEQFF
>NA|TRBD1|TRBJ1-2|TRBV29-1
TGCAGCGTTGCGGGACAGGGGGCAGGTGGCTACACCTTC
CSVAGQGAGGYTF
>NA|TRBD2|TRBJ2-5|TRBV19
TGTGCCAGTAGTATAGTGCTAGCGGGGGGGCCCATCCAAGAGACCCAGTACTTC
CASSIVLAGGPIQETQYF
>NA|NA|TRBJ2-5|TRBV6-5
TGTGCCAGCAGTTTTTCGAGGGAGAGGGCCCATGAGACCCAGTACTTC
CASSFSRERAHETQYF
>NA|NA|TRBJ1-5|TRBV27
TGTGCCAGCAGAGCGGCGGGGGGCACGGGGTGGCCCCAGCATTTT
CASRAAGGTGWPQHF
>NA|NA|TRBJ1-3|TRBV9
TGTGCCAGCAGCGTAGATGGCAGTGGAAACACCATATATTTT
CASSVDGSGNTIYF
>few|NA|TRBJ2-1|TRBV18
TGTGCCAGCTCACCATGGGGAGCCTACAATGAGCAGTTCTTC
CASSPWGAYNEQFF
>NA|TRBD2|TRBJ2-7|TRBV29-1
TGCAGCGTGACATTAGCGGGAGTGGGCGAGCAGTACTTC
CSVTLAGVGEQYF
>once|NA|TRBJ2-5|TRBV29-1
TGCAGCGCTGAGGGGAGTCCGTCACGGGAGACCCAGTACTTC
CSAEGSPSRETQYF
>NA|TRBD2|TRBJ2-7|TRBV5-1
TGCGCCAGCAGCTTGGGTGTGGGAGGGAGCTCCTACGAGCAGTACTTC
CASSLGVGGSSYEQYF
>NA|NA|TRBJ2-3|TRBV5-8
TGTGCCAGCAGCTTGCTCCGCGCAGGTACAGATACGCAGTATTTT
CASSLLRAGTDTQYF
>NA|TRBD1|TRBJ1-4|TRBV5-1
TGCGCCAGCAGCTTGGGGGACAGTGCAACTAATGAAAAACTGTTTTTT
CASSLGDSATNEKLFF
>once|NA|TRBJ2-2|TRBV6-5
TGTGCAGCGAGTACTAGCCGAGACGGGGAGCTGTTTTTT
CAASTSRDGELFF
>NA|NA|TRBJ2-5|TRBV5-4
TGTGCCAGCAGCTTATCCCTAGCCGGGGGGACCCAGTACTTC
CASSLSLAGGTQYF
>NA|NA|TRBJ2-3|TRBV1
TGCACCACGACTATCACAGATACGCAGTATTTT
CTTTITDTQYF